The 17 T cell receptor beta chains listed next were all sequenced from one sample in a study of blood T cell repertoires in COVID-19. The data were produced by immunoSEQ multiplex PCR, yet TCRdb's version contains in-frame clones alone and is incomplete. The sample has some 180,000 clones; 70% to 85% are singletons. Sequences were obtained from PBMCs or T cells enriched from blood (not recorded which). These receptors all stem from a woman aged 60 to 75 with acute COVID-19.

The V call is TRBV9, the J call TRBJ2-5; D remains unclear. The ends were cut back, 0 bases at V and 3 bases at J, with 12 bases in the middle. Germline loops: CDR1 SGDLS, CDR2 YYNGEE. This CDR3 is 15 amino acids long. The DNA of the CDR3 is TGTGCCAGCAGCGTAGGGGCTCGATTAAAAGAGACCCAGTACTTC. It encodes CASSVGARLKETQYF.

The chain uses TRBV30 and TRBJ2-5; 7 nucleotides match TRBD2. Germline V gene data show CDR1 as GTSNPN and CDR2 as SVGIG (reference sequence). This CDR3 spans 15 amino acids. Trimming took 0 bases from V and 1 from J; bases not matched to a gene: 5. CDR3 sequence (DNA): TGTGCCTGGAGTGTCGGCGGGGGTCCCCAAGAGACCCAGTACTTC. This translates into CAWSVGGGPQETQYF.

The genes are TRBV15 and TRBJ2-7; 8 bases map to TRBD2. This CDR3 spans 15 amino acids. Per germline, CDR1 LNHNV and CDR2 YYDKDF (reference sequence). With V trimmed by 8 bases and J by 0 bases, 9 bases remained unmatched. CDR3 in amino acids: CATARGREVSYEQYF. CDR3 nucleotide sequence: TGTGCCACCGCGCGGGGGCGGGAGGTCTCCTACGAGCAGTACTTC.

This chain joins TRBV25-1 and TRBJ1-2; no definite D call. From germline, CDR1 is MGHDK and CDR2 SYGVNS. The CDR3 is 14 residues long. V was trimmed by 8 bases and J by 6 bases, leaving 19 bases between them. The CDR3, as DNA: TGTGCCAGCCATCCCGCCGGCGGAGGGCATGGCTACACCTTC. Encoded protein: CASHPAGGGHGYTF.

This clone was recorded a few times. The chain joins TRBV28 to TRBJ1-4; possible D gene TRBD1, 5 bases. There are 15 residues in the CDR3. Germline assignment: CDR1 MDHEN and CDR2 SYDVKM. Trimming took off 8 bases at V and 8 bases at J, with 21 bases between the two ends. The DNA for the CDR3 is TGTGCCAGCCGCGCGTTTGGGGCGAGAAAAGAAAAACTGTTTTTT. Translated: CASRAFGARKEKLFF.

The rearrangement uses TRBV7-6 and TRBJ2-1, with 15 bases lining up with TRBD2. The trim removed 7 bases at V and 2 bases at J, leaving 9 bases unmatched. Germline V lookup: CDR1 SGHVS, CDR2 FNYEAQ. This CDR3 is 18 amino acids long. The CDR3 DNA reads TGTGCCAGCAAGAACCCGGGACTAGCGGGAGGACCCTACAATGAGCAGTTCTTC. Translation: CASKNPGLAGGPYNEQFF.

About this clone itself: Distinct nucleotide sequences in the sample also encode this CDR3. V usage is TRBV4-3 and J usage is TRBJ1-4; TRBD1 matches at 7 bases. Per germline, CDR1 LGHNA and CDR2 YSLEER. After removal of 3 bases from V and 8 bases from J, the junction contained 3 bases not matched to a gene. The CDR3 totals 13 residues. This CDR3 is CASSQDRSEKLFF. Written as DNA, the CDR3 is TGCGCCAGCAGCCAGGACAGGAGCGAAAAACTGTTTTTT.

This clone rates as medium-sized. The chain employs TRBV7-8 and TRBJ1-2, with D perhaps matching TRBD1 (6 bases). The ends were cut back, 3 bases at V and 0 bases at J, with 11 bases in the middle. Germline values: CDR1 SGHVS, CDR2 FQNEAQ. The CDR3 has 15 amino acids. The CDR3 DNA sequence: TGTGCCAGCAGCTTCGACAGGACATCTAACTATGGCTACACCTTC. Residues: CASSFDRTSNYGYTF.

J is TRBJ2-7 and V is TRBV7-8, with 9 bases lining up with TRBD2. Looked up from germline, CDR1 is SGHVS and CDR2 is FQNEAQ. This CDR3 spans 16 amino acids. J lost 0 bases, V lost 4 bases, and 7 bases had no gene match. As DNA, the CDR3 is TGTGCCAGCAGCTCCGCCGGACTAGCGTCCTCCTACGAGCAGTACTTC. This codes for CASSSAGLASSYEQYF.

This clone occurred once. Within the sample, other DNA sequences also encode this same CDR3. V gene TRBV5-5 combines with J gene TRBJ2-7, with 7 nucleotides matching TRBD1. Germline-derived CDR1 and CDR2 are SGHKS and YYEKEE (reference sequence). V dropped 1 base and J dropped 2; count of bases not matched to a gene: 3. The CDR3 length is 14 residues. The CDR3 reads CASSLTGATYEQYF. The CDR3 nucleotides read TGTGCCAGCAGCTTGACAGGGGCAACCTACGAGCAGTACTTC.

The V call is TRBV4-3, the J call TRBJ1-2; no reliable D call. The CDR3 is 15 residues long. Germline V gene data show CDR1 as LGHNA and CDR2 as YSLEER. V dropped 0 bases and J dropped 8 bases, with 16 bases sitting between them. This CDR3 is CASSQDWRVMGGYTF. The CDR3 DNA follows: TGCGCCAGCAGCCAAGATTGGCGGGTGATGGGGGGCTACACCTTC.

The rearrangement joins TRBV2 to TRBJ2-7, with 10 bases aligning to TRBD1. This CDR3 is 14 amino acids long. Germline CDR1 and CDR2: SNHLY and FYNNEI. Trimming at V came to 6 bases and at J to 4 bases, leaving 6 bases not matched to a gene. CDR3 DNA sequence: TGTGCCAGCAGGCCGACAGGGGGCAAGTACGAGCAGTACTTC. Encoded protein: CASRPTGGKYEQYF.

The table lists this clone with a count of one. The chain employs TRBV7-2 and TRBJ2-3, with a tentative D call TRBD2 (5 bases). There are 14 residues in the CDR3. Germline V gene sequence: CDR1 SGHTA, CDR2 FQGNSA. Between the trimmed V and J ends, which lost 1 base and 4 bases, there was a span of 9 bases. This chain's CDR3 is CASSLDRGADTQYF. In nucleotides, the CDR3 is TGTGCCAGCAGCTTAGATCGGGGTGCAGATACGCAGTATTTT.

The chain combines TRBV7-6 with TRBJ1-3; D is unclear. The CDR3 is made up of 16 amino acids. Germline V CDR1 and CDR2: SGHVS, FNYEAQ. V was clipped by 6 bases and J by 0 bases, with 15 bases between them. CDR3 region: CASSPINIDSGNTIYF. CDR3 in DNA: TGTGCCAGCAGTCCAATAAACATTGACTCTGGAAACACCATATATTTT.

The chain combines TRBV4-2 with TRBJ2-1, with D perhaps matching TRBD2 (5 bases). V dropped 4 bases and J dropped 7 bases, with 23 bases sitting between them. The germline V gene encodes CDR1 LGHNA and CDR2 YNFKEQ. This CDR3 spans 17 amino acids. Here the CDR3 reads CASSRNSGSASRNEQFF. DNA for the CDR3: TGTGCCAGCAGCCGGAACTCGGGGAGCGCGAGCCGGAATGAGCAGTTCTTC.

This chain joins TRBV5-5 and TRBJ2-7, with D possibly TRBD1 on 6 matching bases. The CDR3 spans 16 residues. Germline-derived CDR1 and CDR2 are SGHKS and YYEKEE (reference sequence). Between the trimmed V and J ends, which lost 4 bases and 1 base, there was a span of 18 bases. The CDR3 DNA follows: TGTGCCAGCAGCCTACAGGGTTTAGGCTCTTCCTACGAGCAGTACGTC. Protein: CASSLQGLGSSYEQYV.

The chain combines TRBV11-3 with TRBJ2-5; 8 nucleotides match TRBD1. This CDR3 is 14 amino acids long. Germline V lookup: CDR1 SGHNT, CDR2 YENEEA. Losses at the gene ends were 5 bases for V and 2 bases for J; bases not matched to a gene: 4. The CDR3 DNA sequence: TGTGCCAGCAGCGCTCGACAGGGGCAAGAGACCCAGTACTTC. It specifies CASSARQGQETQYF.